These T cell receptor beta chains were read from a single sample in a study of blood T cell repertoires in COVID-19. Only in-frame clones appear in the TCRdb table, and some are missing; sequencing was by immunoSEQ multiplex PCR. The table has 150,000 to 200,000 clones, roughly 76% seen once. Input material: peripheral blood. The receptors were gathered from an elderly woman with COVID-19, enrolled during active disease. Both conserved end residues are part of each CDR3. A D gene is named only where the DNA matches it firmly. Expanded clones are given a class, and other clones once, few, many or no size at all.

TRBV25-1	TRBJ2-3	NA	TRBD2	CASSESSSGSVGTDTQYF	TGTGCCAGCAGTGAATCGAGTAGCGGGAGTGTGGGCACAGATACGCAGTATTTT
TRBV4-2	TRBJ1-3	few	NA	CASSQPGVGNTIYF	TGTGCCAGCAGCCAACCAGGGGTCGGAAACACCATATATTTT
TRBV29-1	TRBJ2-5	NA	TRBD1	CSVDRTGVQETQYF	TGCAGCGTTGACCGCACAGGGGTCCAAGAGACCCAGTACTTC
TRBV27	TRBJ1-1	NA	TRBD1	CASSLLPRGPFF	TGTGCCAGCAGTTTATTGCCGAGGGGGCCCTTCTTT
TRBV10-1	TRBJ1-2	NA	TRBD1	CATSGTGPPHITNYGYTF	TGCGCCACCTCGGGGACAGGGCCACCCCACATAACTAACTATGGCTACACCTTC
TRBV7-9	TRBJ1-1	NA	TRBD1	CASSFGGGVMNTEAFF	TGTGCCAGCAGCTTTGGAGGGGGCGTTATGAACACTGAAGCTTTCTTT
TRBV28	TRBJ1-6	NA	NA	CASSSGGLYNSPLHF	TGTGCCAGCAGTTCTGGGGGACTTTATAATTCACCCCTCCACTTT
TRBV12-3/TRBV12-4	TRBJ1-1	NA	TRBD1	CASINRGPIVAFF	TGTGCCAGCATCAACAGGGGGCCCATAGTGGCTTTCTTT
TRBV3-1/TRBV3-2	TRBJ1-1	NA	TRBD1	CASSQDQGGQANTEAFF	TGTGCCAGCAGCCAAGACCAAGGGGGACAGGCCAACACTGAAGCTTTCTTT
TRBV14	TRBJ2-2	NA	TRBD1	CASSQDRGFVPGELFF	TGTGCCAGCAGCCAAGACAGGGGGTTCGTGCCCGGGGAGCTGTTTTTT
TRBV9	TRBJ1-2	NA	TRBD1	CASSQGQGDGYTF	TGTGCCAGCAGTCAAGGACAGGGTGACGGCTACACCTTC
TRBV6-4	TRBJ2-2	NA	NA	CASSEGQGNTGELFF	TGTGCCAGCAGTGAGGGGCAGGGCAACACCGGGGAGCTGTTTTTT
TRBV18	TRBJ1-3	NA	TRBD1	CASSPSLPGGSSTIYF	TGTGCCAGCTCACCAAGTCTTCCAGGGGGTAGCAGCACCATATATTTT
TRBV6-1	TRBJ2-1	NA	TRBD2	CASSEVLGLAGVNEQFF	TGTGCCAGCAGTGAAGTCTTGGGACTAGCGGGAGTCAATGAGCAGTTCTTC
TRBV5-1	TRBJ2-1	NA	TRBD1	CASSPPGQGANEQFF	TGCGCCAGCAGCCCGCCGGGACAGGGGGCCAATGAGCAGTTCTTC
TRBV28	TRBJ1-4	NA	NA	CASRNTGQQFSGEKLFF	TGTGCCAGCAGAAATACGGGACAACAGTTTTCGGGTGAAAAACTGTTTTTT
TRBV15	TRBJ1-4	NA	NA	CATSRDQAGEKLFF	TGTGCCACCAGCAGAGATCAGGCTGGTGAAAAACTGTTTTTT
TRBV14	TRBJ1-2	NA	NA	CASSQGAQFYGYTF	TGTGCCAGCAGCCAAGGGGCACAGTTCTATGGCTACACCTTC
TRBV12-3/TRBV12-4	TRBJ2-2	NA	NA	CASCRANTGELFF	TGTGCTAGTTGCCGGGCGAACACCGGGGAGCTGTTTTTT
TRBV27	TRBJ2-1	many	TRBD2	CASSFQLAGGYNEQFF	TGTGCCAGCAGTTTTCAGCTAGCGGGAGGCTACAATGAGCAGTTCTTC
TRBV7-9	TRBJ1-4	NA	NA	CASSLGSSRRGEEKLFF	TGTGCCAGCAGCTTAGGGTCATCGCGACGGGGGGAGGAAAAACTGTTTTTT
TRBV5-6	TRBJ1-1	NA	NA	CASSLFGRTVGGTEAFF	TGTGCCAGCAGCTTGTTCGGACGGACCGTGGGGGGGACTGAAGCTTTCTTT
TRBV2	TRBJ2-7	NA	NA	CASRRTWSSYEQYF	TGTGCCAGCAGGAGGACTTGGAGCTCCTACGAGCAGTACTTC
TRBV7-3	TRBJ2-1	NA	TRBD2	CASSSGLAGYNEQFF	TGTGCCAGCAGCAGCGGCCTAGCGGGGTACAATGAGCAGTTCTTC
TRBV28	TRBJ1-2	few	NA	CASSLRAGYGYTF	TGTGCCAGCAGTTTAAGAGCAGGCTATGGCTACACCTTC
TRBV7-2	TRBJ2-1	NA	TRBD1	CASSRDRASSYNEQFF	TGTGCCAGCAGCCGGGACAGGGCTAGCTCCTACAATGAGCAGTTCTTC
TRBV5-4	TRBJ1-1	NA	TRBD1	CASSAGGTDTEAFF	TGTGCCAGCAGCGCAGGGGGTACGGACACTGAAGCTTTCTTT
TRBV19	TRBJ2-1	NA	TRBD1	CASSFDRGTYNEQFF	TGTGCCAGTAGTTTCGACAGGGGGACCTACAATGAGCAGTTCTTC
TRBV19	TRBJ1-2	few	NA	CASSWTLNYGYTF	TGTGCCAGTAGTTGGACACTTAACTATGGCTACACCTTC
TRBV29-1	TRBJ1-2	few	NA	CSVVQGYGYTF	TGCAGCGTTGTTCAGGGCTATGGCTACACCTTC
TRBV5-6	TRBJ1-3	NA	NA	CASSTIQGSGNTIYF	TGTGCCAGCAGCACGATCCAGGGTTCTGGAAACACCATATATTTT
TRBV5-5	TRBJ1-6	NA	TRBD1	CASSLRTGLGSPLHF	TGTGCCAGCAGCTTGAGGACAGGATTGGGGTCACCCCTCCACTTT
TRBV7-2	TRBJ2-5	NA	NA	CASSLPRGDRTPYQETQYF	TGTGCCAGCAGCCTACCTCGGGGAGATCGGACCCCGTACCAAGAGACCCAGTACTTC
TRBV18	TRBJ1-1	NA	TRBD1	CASSSQGEGDTEAFF	TGTGCCAGCTCATCTCAGGGGGAAGGGGACACTGAAGCTTTCTTT